This T cell receptor (beta chain) was retrieved from a study of regulatory T cells in long-lasting Graves disease. Across the study: Persistence in Graves' disease required over 5 years of antithyroid drugs plus positive TSH receptor antibodies.

The TCR beta library used iRepertoire HTBI primers with Arm-PCR amplification of CDR3. TCRdb re-analysed the multiplex PCR reads in MiXCR, keeping a single row per CDR3 protein. The repertoire includes under 450,000 distinct CDR3 sequences, about a quarter of them detected once, and about 27% sits in the top ten. The trim removed 6 bases at V and 5 bases at J, leaving 7 bases unmatched. The length of the CDR3 is 14 residues. Germline CDR1 and CDR2: MNHNS and SASEGT. Study-wide results and caveats: Samples came from peripheral blood alone, without thyroid tissue. Persistent disease was characterized by preferential usage of TRBV28, TRBJ1-2 and TRBJ2-5.

Regarding time point: persistent/refractory GD, antithyroid drugs over 5 years with positive TRAb. The TCR library was made from RNA extracted from PBMCs. Turning to this clonotype: What it recognizes is unknown.

Specimen: peripheral blood mononuclear cells (PBMCs), collected when the disease was refractory, from a patient treated with antithyroid drugs. The rearrangement links TRBV6-1 to TRBJ1-5, with 7 bases aligning to TRBD1. This receptor was identified in a female donor with Graves disease. CDR3 nucleotide sequence: TGTGCCAGCAGAGCGGGACAGTCTTATCAGCCCCAGCATTTT. Protein product: CASRAGQSYQPQHF.